This entry concerns a single TCR beta chain. Sequencing used immunoSEQ multiplex PCR; TCRdb keeps in-frame clones, though not all of them. The top ten hold 15% to 20% of the sample, which has roughly 80,000 clones, 65% to 85% seen once. This sample was taken from a study of blood T cell repertoires in COVID-19. CDR1 GTSNPN and CDR2 SVGIG come from the germline V gene (reference sequence). V lost 1 base, J lost 0 bases, and 10 bases lay in between. CDR3 length: 15 amino acids. The source material was peripheral blood. This TCR came from a woman aged 55-69 years with acute or convalescent COVID-19. J is TRBJ1-3 and V is TRBV30; a weak D match, TRBD1 (5 bases). CDR3 loop: CAWSGDWSSGNTIYF. The CDR3 DNA follows: TGTGCCTGGAGTGGGGACTGGAGCTCTGGAAACACCATATATTTT.